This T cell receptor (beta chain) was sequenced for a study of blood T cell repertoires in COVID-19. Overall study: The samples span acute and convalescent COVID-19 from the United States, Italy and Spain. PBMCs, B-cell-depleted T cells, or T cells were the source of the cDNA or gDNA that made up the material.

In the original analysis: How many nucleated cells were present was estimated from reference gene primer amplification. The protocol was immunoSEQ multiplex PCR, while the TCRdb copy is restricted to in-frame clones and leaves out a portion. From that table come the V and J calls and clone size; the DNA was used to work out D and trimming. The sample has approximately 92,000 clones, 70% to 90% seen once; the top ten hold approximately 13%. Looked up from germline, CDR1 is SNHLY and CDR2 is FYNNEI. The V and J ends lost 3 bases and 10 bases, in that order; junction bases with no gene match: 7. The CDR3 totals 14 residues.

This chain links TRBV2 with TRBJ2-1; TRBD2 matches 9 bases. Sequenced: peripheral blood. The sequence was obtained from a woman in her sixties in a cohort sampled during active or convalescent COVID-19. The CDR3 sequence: CASSDGGRAEEQFF. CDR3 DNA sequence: TGTGCCAGCAGTGACGGCGGGAGGGCGGAAGAGCAGTTCTTC.